The 6 T cell receptor beta chains listed next were all sequenced from one sample in a study of OX40 agonist ivuxolimab in advanced cancers. TCRdb's table, derived via immunoSEQ multiplex PCR, lists solely in-frame clones and lacks some. The profile covers tens of thousands of clones, with over 60% appearing a single time and around 15% taken by the ten largest. The sample here was CD4+ or CD8+ T cells sorted from blood, taken in a trial of the OX40 agonist ivuxolimab. The receptors come from an adult with an advanced solid tumor such as melanoma, head and neck, liver or kidney cancer.

J is TRBJ2-7 and V is TRBV9; D gene unclear. The germline V gene encodes CDR1 SGDLS and CDR2 YYNGEE. Trimming removed 3 bases from V and 4 bases from J, with 11 bases in between. The CDR3 contains 13 residues. The CDR3 nucleotides read TGTGCCAGCAGCGGGGTCCCCCCTTACGAGCAGTACTTC. Amino acids: CASSGVPPYEQYF.

The rearrangement uses TRBV19 and TRBJ1-2; no clear D. Germline CDR1 and CDR2: LNHDA and SQIVND (reference sequence). The V gene lost 6 bases and the J gene lost 0 bases, with 14 bases spanning the gap. The CDR3 covers 15 residues. The DNA for the CDR3 is TGTGCCAGTAGCCCCACGAGGGATCCTAACTATGGCTACACCTTC. It translates to CASSPTRDPNYGYTF.

The chain recombines TRBV5-8 with TRBJ1-5, with D possibly matching TRBD1 (5 bases). Trimming removed 3 bases from V and 2 bases from J, with 21 bases in between. The CDR3 has 18 residues. In germline, CDR1 is SGHTS, CDR2 YDEGEE. This CDR3 reads CASSSDLGEGDGNQPQHF. As DNA, the CDR3 is TGTGCCAGCAGCTCGGACTTGGGGGAAGGGGATGGCAATCAGCCCCAGCATTTT.

The V and J genes are TRBV19 and TRBJ2-5; 7 bases fit TRBD1. With the DNA end fitting TRBJ2-7 better, the J assignment may be wrong. This CDR3 is 13 amino acids long. Germline V gene data show CDR1 as LNHDA and CDR2 as SQIVND (reference sequence). CDR3 bases: TGTGCCACCGGGACAGTGAACTCCTACGAGCAGTACTTC. Translating gives CATGTVNSYEQYF.

The gene calls are TRBV9 and TRBJ1-1; no clear D gene. CDR3 length: 15 residues. From germline, CDR1 is SGDLS and CDR2 YYNGEE. V lost 0 bases and J lost 2, with 11 bases in between. The CDR3 region is CASSVGSFRNTEAFF. Here the CDR3 DNA reads TGTGCCAGCAGCGTAGGTTCTTTTCGAAACACTGAAGCTTTCTTT.

The chain recombines TRBV7-9 with TRBJ2-3; D gene ambiguous. The CDR3 loop spans 14 amino acids. Per the germline V gene, CDR1 is SEHNR and CDR2 is FQNEAQ (reference sequence). The V gene lost 1 base and the J gene lost 0 bases, with 5 bases spanning the gap. The CDR3 protein is CASSLEGSTDTQYF. CDR3 nucleotides: TGTGCCAGCAGCTTAGAGGGCAGCACAGATACGCAGTATTTT.